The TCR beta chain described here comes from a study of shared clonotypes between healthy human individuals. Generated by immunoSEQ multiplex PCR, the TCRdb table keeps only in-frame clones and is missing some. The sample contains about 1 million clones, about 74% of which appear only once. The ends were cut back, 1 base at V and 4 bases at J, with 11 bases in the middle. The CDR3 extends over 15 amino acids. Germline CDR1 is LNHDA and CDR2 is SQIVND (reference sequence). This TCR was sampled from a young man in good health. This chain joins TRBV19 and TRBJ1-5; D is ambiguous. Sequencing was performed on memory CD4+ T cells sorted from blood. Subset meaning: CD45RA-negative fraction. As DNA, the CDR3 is TGTGCCAGTAGTATAGGCGCCATATCAAATCAGCCCCAGCATTTT. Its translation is CASSIGAISNQPQHF.